These T cell receptor beta chains were read from a single sample in a study of breast tumors, draining lymph nodes, adjacent tissues. TCRdb independently ran MiXCR on the multiplex PCR reads; one entry per CDR3 protein. The data contain tens of thousands of distinct CDR3 sequences, approximately 19% of them seen just once; the ten biggest clones take up approximately 2.5%. Sequences were obtained from axillary lymph node tissue. These receptors were obtained from a female donor with breast cancer. Some clones in this sample may be carry-over from other donors' samples. Both conserved end residues are part of each CDR3. Fields, in order: V gene, J gene, CDR3 protein.

v_call: TRBV27
j_call: TRBJ2-1
cdr3_aa: CASSEEFF

v_call: TRBV28
j_call: TRBJ2-7
cdr3_aa: CASRGRGFHEQYF

v_call: TRBV10-3
j_call: TRBJ1-2
cdr3_aa: CAISEWGTGSSGGYTF

v_call: TRBV27
j_call: TRBJ2-1
cdr3_aa: CASSRRTSGRNEQFF

v_call: TRBV5-4
j_call: TRBJ2-7
cdr3_aa: CASTRDTAYEQYF

v_call: TRBV7-2
j_call: TRBJ2-7
cdr3_aa: CASSRRRGFSYEQYF

v_call: TRBV7-8
j_call: TRBJ2-1
cdr3_aa: CASSLEGDSSYNEQFF

v_call: TRBV4-3
j_call: TRBJ2-3
cdr3_aa: CASSQRQGGGDTQYF

v_call: TRBV20-1
j_call: TRBJ1-6
cdr3_aa: CSARWGANNSPLHF

v_call: TRBV28
j_call: TRBJ1-5
cdr3_aa: CASSFLATGGLDQPQHF

v_call: TRBV3-1
j_call: TRBJ2-7
cdr3_aa: CASSHHTTTYEQYF

v_call: TRBV15
j_call: TRBJ2-7
cdr3_aa: CATSRAGQGSYEQYF

v_call: TRBV28
j_call: TRBJ1-2
cdr3_aa: CASSFVGTGNYGYTF

v_call: TRBV6-2/TRBV6-3
j_call: TRBJ2-7
cdr3_aa: CASSGLYF

v_call: TRBV6-5
j_call: TRBJ2-7
cdr3_aa: CASSHISGLASGRLPYEQYF

v_call: TRBV4-3
j_call: TRBJ2-1
cdr3_aa: CASSQDLSSGSYNEQFF

v_call: TRBV5-6
j_call: TRBJ2-3
cdr3_aa: CASSFKVGVTDTQYF

v_call: TRBV7-3
j_call: TRBJ1-4
cdr3_aa: CASSFLGQGVGKEKLFF

v_call: TRBV6-5
j_call: TRBJ1-2
cdr3_aa: CASSYAADSYGYTF

v_call: TRBV12-3/TRBV12-4
j_call: TRBJ2-3
cdr3_aa: CASSLGREASTDTQYF

v_call: TRBV3-1
j_call: TRBJ2-1
cdr3_aa: CASSHLGQGWSSGSHNEQFF

v_call: TRBV9
j_call: TRBJ2-1
cdr3_aa: CASSEAGVGYNEQFF

v_call: TRBV7-9
j_call: TRBJ2-7
cdr3_aa: CASSRSHGSYEQYF

v_call: TRBV7-9
j_call: TRBJ2-6
cdr3_aa: CASSLGSSGANVLTF

v_call: TRBV7-2
j_call: TRBJ2-3
cdr3_aa: CASSARTAGLESDTQYF

v_call: TRBV7-9
j_call: TRBJ2-7
cdr3_aa: CASSESGTSGIGQYF

v_call: TRBV6-5
j_call: TRBJ2-5
cdr3_aa: CASSRTGWMQETQYF

v_call: TRBV6-2/TRBV6-3
j_call: TRBJ2-7
cdr3_aa: CASSFLSYEQYF

v_call: TRBV10-1
j_call: TRBJ2-7
cdr3_aa: CASSDEAGEQYF

v_call: TRBV4-2
j_call: TRBJ2-1
cdr3_aa: CASSRRSSASYNEQFF

v_call: TRBV7-2
j_call: TRBJ1-2
cdr3_aa: CASSLGFPGVYSYTF

v_call: TRBV2
j_call: TRBJ1-4
cdr3_aa: CASGAEPTNEKLFF

v_call: TRBV10-3
j_call: TRBJ1-2
cdr3_aa: CAISESMAGPYGYTF

v_call: TRBV7-2
j_call: TRBJ1-5
cdr3_aa: CASSLAWNRGNQPQHF

v_call: TRBV4-2
j_call: TRBJ2-7
cdr3_aa: CASSQLTGSEQYF

v_call: TRBV20-1
j_call: TRBJ1-6
cdr3_aa: CSASRTEAFYNSPLHF

v_call: TRBV5-6
j_call: TRBJ2-6
cdr3_aa: CASSSGQPGANVLTF

v_call: TRBV7-6
j_call: TRBJ2-7
cdr3_aa: CASSLRGSASWGPRGEQYF

v_call: TRBV20-1
j_call: TRBJ2-1
cdr3_aa: CSAMVAGYNEQFF

v_call: TRBV7-2
j_call: TRBJ1-6
cdr3_aa: CASSLADSYYNSPLHF

v_call: TRBV9
j_call: TRBJ2-2
cdr3_aa: CASRAPGTQIGELFF

v_call: TRBV7-2
j_call: TRBJ1-4
cdr3_aa: CASSLAIGGNEKLFF

v_call: TRBV7-9
j_call: TRBJ1-5
cdr3_aa: CASSDQGVNEPQHF

v_call: TRBV20-1
j_call: TRBJ1-3
cdr3_aa: CSATQGSTGNTIYF

v_call: TRBV9
j_call: TRBJ1-4
cdr3_aa: CASSENQGATNEKLFF

v_call: TRBV6-5
j_call: TRBJ2-2
cdr3_aa: CAGNWRNSVCSVPSGELFF

v_call: TRBV3-1
j_call: TRBJ1-4
cdr3_aa: CASSPRRGEKLFF

v_call: TRBV6-5
j_call: TRBJ1-1
cdr3_aa: CASSYSNGGSIGNTEAFF

v_call: TRBV19
j_call: TRBJ2-7
cdr3_aa: CASSIIPSRQGGGSYEQYF

v_call: TRBV11-2
j_call: TRBJ2-7
cdr3_aa: CASSSRTGVRKYEQYF